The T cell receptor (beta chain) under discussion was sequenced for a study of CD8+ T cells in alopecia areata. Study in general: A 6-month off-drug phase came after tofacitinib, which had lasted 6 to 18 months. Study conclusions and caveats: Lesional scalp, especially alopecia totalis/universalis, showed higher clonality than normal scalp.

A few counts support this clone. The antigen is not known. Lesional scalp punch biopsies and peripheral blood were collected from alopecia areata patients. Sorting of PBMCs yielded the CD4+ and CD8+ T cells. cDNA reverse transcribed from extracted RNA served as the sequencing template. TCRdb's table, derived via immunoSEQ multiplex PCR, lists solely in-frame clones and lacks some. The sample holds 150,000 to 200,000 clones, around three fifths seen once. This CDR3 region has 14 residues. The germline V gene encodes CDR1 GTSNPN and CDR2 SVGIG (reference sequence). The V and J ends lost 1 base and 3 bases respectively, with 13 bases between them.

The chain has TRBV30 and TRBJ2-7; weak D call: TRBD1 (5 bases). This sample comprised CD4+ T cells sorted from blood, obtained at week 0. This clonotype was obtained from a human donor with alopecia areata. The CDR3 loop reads CAWSGQHIGYEQYF. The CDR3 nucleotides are TGTGCCTGGAGTGGACAGCATATAGGCTACGAGCAGTACTTC. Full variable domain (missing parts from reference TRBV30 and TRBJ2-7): SQTIHQWPATLVQPVGSPLSLECTVEGTSNPNLYWYRQAAGRGLQLLFYSVGIGQISSEVPQNLSASRPQDRQFILSSKKLLLSDSGFYLCAWSGQHIGYEQYFGPGTRLTVT.